The next 26 T cell receptor beta chains were all read from a single sample in a study of shared clonotypes between healthy human individuals. Here immunoSEQ multiplex PCR was the method, and the copy in TCRdb shows in-frame clones only, minus some. Among about 2 million clones listed, over 85% were seen once. Only CD45RO-negative cells positively selected for CCR7 counted as naive CD8 cells, so terminally differentiated effector memory CD45RA+ cells were excluded. Sample: naive CD8+ T cells sorted from blood. The origin of the receptors is a man aged 18 to 29 in good health.

This clone was detected only once. Other DNA sequences in the sample encode the same CDR3. The chain is built from TRBV27 and TRBJ1-1; D is unclear. V was cut by 3 bases and J by 0 bases, with 5 bases left in between. CDR1 is MNHEY, CDR2 SMNVEV, per germline (reference sequence). This CDR3 is built from 13 residues. The CDR3 DNA reads as TGTGCCAGCAGTTTTACCATGAACACTGAAGCTTTCTTT. It is translated as CASSFTMNTEAFF.

Remarks on this clone: Other DNA sequences from this sample encode an identical CDR3 as well. This rearrangement joins TRBV5-1 to TRBJ2-2; D call uncertain. This CDR3 has 14 residues. Germline loops: CDR1 SGHRS, CDR2 YFSETQ. Trimming stripped 0 bases from V and 2 bases from J, with 5 bases between. The CDR3: CASSLAPNTGELFF. The CDR3 DNA reads as TGCGCCAGCAGCTTGGCCCCCAACACCGGGGAGCTGTTTTTT.

This chain links TRBV5-6 with TRBJ1-4; 7 bases align to TRBD1. Germline V gives CDR1 SGHDT, CDR2 YYEEEE. J was trimmed by 8 bases and V by 4 bases; bases with no gene match: 8. The CDR3 totals 14 residues. CDR3 DNA: TGTGCCAGCAGCCGACAGGGACCCGGGGAAAAACTGTTTTTT. It is translated as CASSRQGPGEKLFF. Using reference TRBV5-6 and TRBJ1-4 for the parts outside the CDR3, the full variable domain is DAGVTQSPTHLIKTRGQQVTLRCSPKSGHDTVSWYQQALGQGPQFIFQYYEEEERQRGNFPDRFSGHQFPNYSSELNVNALLLGDSALYLCASSRQGPGEKLFFGSGTQLSVL.

The genes are TRBV29-1 and TRBJ2-1; no clear D. Germline CDR1 SQVTM, CDR2 ANQGSEA. Trimming left V 3 bases short and J 10 bases short, with 25 bases between. The CDR3 sequence is 16 residues long. CDR3 amino acids: CSVDRIGRFGSVEQFF. DNA for the CDR3: TGCAGCGTTGATCGGATTGGCAGGTTCGGGTCTGTGGAGCAGTTCTTC.

A remark on this clone: Additional DNA sequences in this sample encode the identical CDR3. V usage is TRBV5-1 and J usage is TRBJ2-1; 8 bases are a match to TRBD2. CDR1 is SGHRS, CDR2 YFSETQ, per germline. This CDR3 contains 14 residues. Trimming at V came to 2 bases and at J to 4 bases, leaving 2 bases not matched to a gene. The CDR3: CASSFGTSYNEQFF. The CDR3 DNA follows: TGCGCCAGCAGCTTCGGGACTAGTTACAATGAGCAGTTCTTC.

As regards this clone: Other DNA sequences in the same sample also yield this CDR3. The CDR3: CASSLDRSSYNEQFF. As DNA, the CDR3 is TGTGCCAGCAGCTTAGACCGGAGCTCCTACAATGAGCAGTTCTTC. The chain employs TRBV7-2 and TRBJ2-1; D remains ambiguous. CDR3 length: 15 amino acids. Germline CDR1 SGHTA, CDR2 FQGNSA. Deletions cut 1 base from V and 0 bases from J, with 7 bases between.

This chain connects TRBV9 to TRBJ1-1; D unresolved. V lost 3 bases to trimming and J lost 1 base, with 16 bases between them. CDR1 is SGDLS and CDR2 is YYNGEE in the germline V gene. This CDR3 comprises 16 residues. This chain's CDR3 is CASSAGMDGRNTEAFF. CDR3 in DNA: TGTGCCAGCAGCGCCGGTATGGACGGGAGGAACACTGAAGCTTTCTTT.

The gene calls are TRBV2 and TRBJ2-7, with TRBD2 matching over 10 bases. Germline V gives CDR1 SNHLY, CDR2 FYNNEI. The CDR3 contains 15 residues. The J segment lost 9 bases and the V segment lost 2 bases, leaving 10 bases of the junction unmatched. The CDR3 DNA follows: TGTGCCAGCAGTGAATCAGGGACTAGCGTGCTCCCGCAGTACTTC. Translation gives CASSESGTSVLPQYF.

The chain carries TRBV7-9 and TRBJ2-7; a possible D gene is TRBD2 (5 bases). The CDR3 sequence is 17 residues long. Trimming took 1 base from V and 6 from J, leaving 22 bases between them. CDR1 SEHNR and CDR2 FQNEAQ come from the germline V gene (reference sequence). Written as DNA, the CDR3 is TGTGCCAGCAGCTTAGACGAGGGTCTAGTCGATTTTCTCGAGCAGTACTTC. Amino acids: CASSLDEGLVDFLEQYF.

The chain couples TRBV7-9 to TRBJ2-3; no clear D. Germline V lookup: CDR1 SEHNR, CDR2 FQNEAQ (reference sequence). This CDR3 has 14 residues. With 4 bases removed from V and 2 bases from J, the gap between germline ends came to 10 bases. The CDR3 sequence: CASSSEGSTDTQYF. For the CDR3, the DNA is TGTGCCAGCAGCTCCGAAGGGTCCACAGATACGCAGTATTTT.

The rearrangement uses TRBV5-6 and TRBJ1-2; D gene unclear. V lost 1 base and J 0 bases, leaving 7 bases between the germline ends. The CDR3 loop spans 14 amino acids. The germline gives CDR1 SGHDT, CDR2 YYEEEE. DNA of the CDR3: TGTGCCAGCAGCTTGACAGATTCTAACTATGGCTACACCTTC. This codes for CASSLTDSNYGYTF.

V and J are TRBV7-3 and TRBJ2-1; TRBD2 is a possible D gene (5 bases). The CDR3 has 15 amino acids. Per germline, CDR1 SGHTA and CDR2 FQGTGA. V gave up 2 bases and J gave up 8 bases, with 16 bases separating them. CDR3 sequence reads: CASSLYGVGGDEQFF. CDR3 in DNA: TGTGCCAGCAGCTTATACGGGGTCGGAGGCGATGAGCAGTTCTTC. Complete variable domain (other parts from reference TRBV7-3 and TRBJ2-1): GAGVSQTPSNKVTEKGKYVELRCDPISGHTALYWYRQSLGQGPEFLIYFQGTGAADDSGLPNDRFFAVRPEGSVSTLKIQRTERGDSAVYLCASSLYGVGGDEQFFGPGTRLTVL.

CDR3 nucleotide sequence: TGTGCCAGCAGCGTAGGGGAGGGAGCTGAAGCTTTCTTT. This codes for CASSVGEGAEAFF. The chain uses TRBV9 and TRBJ1-1; D not certain. The V end lost 0 bases, the J end lost 6 bases, and 9 bases lay between the germline ends. The CDR3 is 13 amino acids. The germline V gene has CDR1 SGDLS and CDR2 YYNGEE.

The genes are TRBV10-3 and TRBJ1-2, with D perhaps TRBD1 (5 bases). The germline V and J ends were trimmed by 10 bases and 3 bases, with 18 bases remaining between them. Germline-derived CDR1 and CDR2 are ENHRY and SYGVKD. This CDR3 contains 14 residues. In DNA, the CDR3 is TGTGCCACTAAAGACGGGGCTGGGGACTATGGCTACACCTTC. As protein: CATKDGAGDYGYTF.

The chain uses TRBV10-3 and TRBJ2-1; TRBD2 matches 16 bases. This CDR3 is built from 19 residues. CDR1 and CDR2 (germline): ENHRY, SYGVKD. V was clipped by 7 bases and J by 2 bases; unmatched bases: 11. The CDR3 protein is CAINDPGLAGGGPYNEQFF. CDR3 DNA: TGTGCCATCAACGATCCGGGACTAGCGGGAGGGGGCCCCTACAATGAGCAGTTCTTC.

The rearrangement uses TRBV28 and TRBJ2-7, with TRBD1 as a possible D gene (6 bases). This CDR3 is built from 14 residues. V was cut by 6 bases and J by 0 bases, with 12 bases left in between. Germline CDR1 reads MDHEN; CDR2 reads SYDVKM. CDR3 DNA sequence: TGTGCCAGCAGGCCGCCGGGACACTCCTACGAGCAGTACTTC. This encodes CASRPPGHSYEQYF.

This sequence joins TRBV5-4 and TRBJ1-3; unclear D gene. The CDR3 has 14 residues. The V and J ends lost 6 bases and 0 bases respectively, with 10 bases between them. In germline, CDR1 is SGHNT, CDR2 YYREEE (reference sequence). CDR3 residues: CASTFDISGNTIYF. CDR3 DNA: TGTGCCAGCACCTTCGACATCTCTGGAAACACCATATATTTT.

The rearrangement joins TRBV11-2 to TRBJ1-4; 10 positions match TRBD1. The V gene end was trimmed by 5 bases and the J gene end by 4 bases; junction bases not matched to a gene: 16. Looked up from germline, CDR1 is SGHAT and CDR2 is FQNNGV. This CDR3 comprises 19 residues. The CDR3 protein is CASSLFSYPGTGVNEKLFF. Here the CDR3 DNA reads TGTGCCAGCAGCCTTTTTAGTTACCCCGGGACAGGGGTTAATGAAAAACTGTTTTTT.

V is TRBV5-6 and J is TRBJ2-7; 9 bases line up with TRBD1. This CDR3 comprises 14 residues. J lost 4 bases, V lost 4 bases, and 6 bases had no gene match. Germline V gives CDR1 SGHDT, CDR2 YYEEEE. In nucleotides, the CDR3 is TGTGCCAGCAGCCAAGGGACAGGGCATTACGAGCAGTACTTC. It encodes CASSQGTGHYEQYF.

The rearrangement joins TRBV7-9 to TRBJ2-3, with a weak D call TRBD2 (5 bases). CDR1 is SEHNR and CDR2 is FQNEAQ in the germline V gene (reference sequence). This CDR3 region has 16 residues. Trimming stripped 2 bases from V and 5 bases from J, with 17 bases between. The CDR3: CASSLLPEGLEDTQYF. The CDR3 DNA sequence: TGTGCCAGCAGCTTATTACCAGAGGGTCTGGAAGATACGCAGTATTTT.

This clone was found once. The chain combines TRBV4-3 with TRBJ2-5; either TRBD1 or TRBD2 may fit D (5 bases each). This CDR3 spans 16 amino acids. The V gene lost 1 base and the J gene lost 5 bases, with 17 bases spanning the gap. The germline CDR1 and CDR2 sequences are LGHNA and YSLEER. The CDR3 loop reads CASSQGVGRWGETQYF. The CDR3 bases are TGCGCCAGCAGCCAAGGCGTCGGCAGGTGGGGGGAGACCCAGTACTTC.

V and J are TRBV6-5 and TRBJ2-5; D is perhaps TRBD2 (7 bases). The CDR3 has 15 amino acids. Per germline, CDR1 MNHEY and CDR2 SVGAGI. V dropped 2 bases and J dropped 1 base, with 11 bases sitting between them. CDR3 sequence: CASSYAGAVQETQYF. The CDR3 DNA is TGTGCCAGCAGTTACGCGGGGGCGGTCCAAGAGACCCAGTACTTC.

V gene TRBV4-1 combines with J gene TRBJ2-7, with a tentative D call TRBD2 (6 bases). V was pared by 1 base and J by 0 bases, with 13 bases between. The CDR3 covers 16 residues. The germline gives CDR1 MGHRA, CDR2 YSYEKL. The CDR3 nucleotides are TGCGCCAGCAGCCAAGCGGGAGCGGCAGGCTCCTACGAGCAGTACTTC. This sequence encodes CASSQAGAAGSYEQYF.

J is TRBJ1-6 and V is TRBV6-5; no clear D gene. V was pared by 4 bases and J by 13 bases, with 11 bases between. The CDR3 covers 12 residues. Germline-derived CDR1 and CDR2 are MNHEY and SVGAGI. The DNA of the CDR3 is TGTGCCAGCAGTTCATTTTCGGGGCCCCTCCACTTT. Its protein product is CASSSFSGPLHF.

The gene calls are TRBV5-6 and TRBJ2-7; D ambiguous. The CDR3 runs to 14 residues. Germline V gene sequence: CDR1 SGHDT, CDR2 YYEEEE. V was trimmed by 6 bases and J by 2 bases, leaving 15 bases between them. CDR3 sequence: CASTRKGAPYEQYF. CDR3 coding DNA: TGTGCCAGCACCCGCAAAGGCGCACCCTACGAGCAGTACTTC.

The chain carries TRBV27 and TRBJ2-3; D might be TRBD1 or TRBD2, each matching 5 bases. Germline loops: CDR1 MNHEY, CDR2 SMNVEV (reference sequence). Trimming removed 2 bases at V and 8 bases at J, with 32 bases between. The CDR3 runs to 20 residues. The CDR3 loop is CASSLGYGVSAGRGSITQYF. CDR3 DNA sequence: TGTGCCAGCAGTTTAGGGTACGGGGTTTCTGCAGGGAGAGGGTCCATTACGCAGTATTTT.